The rows below give T cell receptor beta chains drawn from one sample of a study of human T cells and chemical hapten exposure. Via MiXCR, TCRdb re-called the RACE reads, giving one row per CDR3 protein. The table includes more than 250,000 distinct CDR3 sequences, about 8.6% detected once. Specimen: whole blood, collected in connection with sensitization to the hapten diphenylcyclopropenone (DPC). These receptors were collected from a woman aged 40 to 49 with alopecia areata. Some clones in this sample may be carry-over from other donors' samples. Each CDR3 is given with its conserved first and last residue. D genes are given only for firm matches. The size of a clone is reported for some rows only, either as once, few or many, or as a class for expanded clones.

size	D	J	V	DNA	CDR3
-	-	TRBJ1-2	TRBV13	TGTGCCAGCAGCGTAGGGCAACTATCTAACTATGGCTACACCTTC	CASSVGQLSNYGYTF
many	TRBD2	TRBJ2-3	TRBV6-5	TGTGCCAGCAGTTACCGGCTAGCGGGAGTGTCGGATACGCAGTATTTT	CASSYRLAGVSDTQYF
-	TRBD2	TRBJ2-3	TRBV6-2/TRBV6-3	TGTGCCAGCATGCGGCGGGAGGGCCTTGCGCAGTATTTT	CASMRREGLAQYF
few	-	TRBJ2-7	TRBV6-1	-	CASSESVASGSRIGLYF
-	-	TRBJ2-3	TRBV28	TGTGCCAGCAGTACTGCGGCTAGCACAGATACGCAGTATTTT	CASSTAASTDTQYF
few	-	TRBJ1-6	TRBV2	TGTGCCAGCAAAGGAGGAGGGCTGCCGGTCTATAATTCACCCCTCCACTTT	CASKGGGLPVYNSPLHF
-	-	TRBJ2-7	TRBV28	TGTGCCAGCAGTTTACAAACAGGCTCCTACGAGCAGTACTTC	CASSLQTGSYEQYF
many	-	TRBJ1-2	TRBV10-3	TGTGCCATCAGTGAGTCGAGTGCTGCAACTGGCTACACCTTC	CAISESSAATGYTF
many	TRBD2	TRBJ2-2	TRBV9	TGTGCCAGCACAAGGATAGCGGGAAATACCGGGGAGCTGTTTTTT	CASTRIAGNTGELFF
many	TRBD2	TRBJ2-7	TRBV7-9	TGTGCCAGCAGCTTAGGTAGTGGGGGACTAGCGGGAGCCGAGTACTTC	CASSLGSGGLAGAEYF
few	-	TRBJ1-2	TRBV28	TGTGCCAGCAGGGAATTATATGGCTACACCTTC	CASRELYGYTF
-	TRBD2	TRBJ2-1	TRBV3-1	TGTGCCTCCGGCGGGAGTATGTCAAATGAGCAGTTCTTC	CASGGSMSNEQFF
-	-	TRBJ2-1	TRBV10-3	TGTGCCATCAGGTTACAGGGAACGTTCGATGAGCAGTTCTTC	CAIRLQGTFDEQFF
-	-	TRBJ2-2	TRBV20-1	TGCAGTGCTAGCACAGGGCGAAACACCGGGGAGCTGTTTTTT	CSASTGRNTGELFF
-	TRBD2	TRBJ2-1	TRBV7-9	TGTGCCAGCAGCTTACTTATGGGGGGAGGGCCCTCCTACAATGAGCAGTTCTTC	CASSLLMGGGPSYNEQFF
-	TRBD1	TRBJ1-5	TRBV29-1	TGCAGCGTCCTGACAGGGAGCAATCAGCCCCAGCATTTT	CSVLTGSNQPQHF
few	-	TRBJ2-1	TRBV20-1	TGCAGTGCTAGCTTTTTCGGGCCACAAGGGAATGAGCAGTTCTTC	CSASFFGPQGNEQFF
many	-	TRBJ2-4	TRBV10-3	TGTGCCATCGGTGAGGGAAACATTCAGTACTTC	CAIGEGNIQYF
-	-	TRBJ1-1	TRBV29-1	TGCAGCGTTGAAGACAGGGTGGTCGCTGAAGCTTTCTTT	CSVEDRVVAEAFF
many	-	TRBJ1-1	TRBV29-1	TGCAGCGTTTACCATGAGGGGATAGGCACTGAAGCTTTCTTT	CSVYHEGIGTEAFF
few	TRBD2	TRBJ2-4	TRBV7-9	TGTGCCAGCAGCTTAGGATCCTCGGAACTAGCGCTAGCCAAAAACATTCAGTACTTC	CASSLGSSELALAKNIQYF
few	TRBD1	TRBJ2-5	TRBV7-8	TGTGCCAGCAGCTTAGCTACAATAACAGGGGCTGGGCAAGAGACCCAGTACTTC	CASSLATITGAGQETQYF